This T cell receptor (beta chain) was sequenced in a study of T cell responses to AZD1222 COVID-19 vaccine. TCRdb's copy holds only in-frame clones and misses some; the assay was immunoSEQ multiplex PCR. The sample includes over 100,000 clones, about 89% of them seen just once. Germline V gives CDR1 SGHTA, CDR2 FQGNSA. V lost 5 bases to trimming and J lost 0 bases, with 14 bases between them. This CDR3 has 15 amino acids. Of note for this clone: The antigen is unknown.

Study findings and constraints: As reported, nearly half of all spike-specific TCRs target variant regions that are unmutated. Spike was spanned by vaccine-associated CD4 TCRs, with dominance at 160-218 and 743-854. Possibly, clonal diversity was underestimated; donors were largely white British and included more females.

J is TRBJ2-7 and V is TRBV7-2; D is possibly TRBD2 (6 bases). This specimen consisted of peripheral blood, obtained on day 0 of AZD1222 vaccination. The source of this sequence is an adult in good health. Here the CDR3 reads CASSRGVGSSYEQYF. CDR3 nucleotide sequence: TGTGCCAGCAGCCGCGGGGTGGGAAGCTCCTACGAGCAGTACTTC. The whole variable domain, filled in from reference TRBV7-2 and TRBJ2-7, reads GAGVSQSPSNKVTEKGKDVELRCDPISGHTALYWYRQSLGQGLEFLIYFQGNSAPDKSGLPSDRFSAERTGGSVSTLTIQRTQQEDSAVYLCASSRGVGSSYEQYFGPGTRLTVT.